The next 28 T cell receptor beta chains were all read from a single sample in a study of T-cell memory formation after mild COVID-19. TCRdb called the 5' RACE reads again in MiXCR, with one record for every CDR3 protein. Of 350,000 to 450,000 distinct CDR3 sequences listed, 15% to 20% are singletons. The material sequenced was PBMCs or a T cell subset sorted from them (not recorded which). These receptors came from an adult woman who had mild COVID-19 (a few samples of this study predate the infection). Cell type and time point are not known.

This clonotype was detected a few times. The chain links TRBV9 to TRBJ2-3, with 8 bases that match TRBD1. The CDR3 is 15 residues long. CDR1 and CDR2 (germline): SGDLS, YYNGEE. With V trimmed by 0 bases and J by 3 bases, 3 bases remained unmatched. The CDR3 sequence is CASSVVTGGTDTQYF. The CDR3 DNA follows: TGTGCCAGCAGCGTAGTAACAGGGGGGACAGATACGCAGTATTTT.

This clonotype was detected a few times. The rearrangement joins TRBV5-6 to TRBJ1-1, with 7 bases fitting TRBD1. Germline CDR1 SGHDT, CDR2 YYEEEE. The CDR3 consists of 15 residues. V gave up 4 bases and J gave up 2 bases; unmatched junction bases: 8. The CDR3 reads CASSREGTVNTEAFF. CDR3 nucleotides: TGTGCCAGCAGCCGAGAAGGGACAGTTAACACTGAAGCTTTCTTT.

The chain carries TRBV15 and TRBJ1-2; 10 bases match TRBD1. In germline, CDR1 is LNHNV, CDR2 YYDKDF (reference sequence). CDR3 length: 15 residues. V shed 6 bases, J shed 3 bases, and the junction held 7 bases outside the gene matches. The CDR3 here is CATSLDRGSHYGYTF. The DNA for the CDR3 is TGTGCCACCAGTTTGGACAGGGGGAGCCACTATGGCTACACCTTC.

CDR3 in DNA: TGTGCCAGCAGCGCCTATCTTATAGCGGGGGTTTCCGGGGAGCTGTTTTTT. It encodes CASSAYLIAGVSGELFF. The chain couples TRBV9 to TRBJ2-2, with TRBD2 matching over 9 bases. In germline, CDR1 is SGDLS, CDR2 YYNGEE. The V segment lost 3 bases and the J segment 6 bases; nucleotides outside the gene matches: 12. The CDR3 contains 17 residues.

The chain carries TRBV2 and TRBJ2-1, with 7 bases fitting TRBD2. Germline loops: CDR1 SNHLY, CDR2 FYNNEI. This CDR3 is built from 14 residues. Trimming removed 8 bases from V and 4 bases from J; junction bases left unmatched: 8. The CDR3 is CASGAGVPYNEQFF. The CDR3, as DNA: TGTGCCAGCGGGGCGGGAGTTCCGTACAATGAGCAGTTCTTC.

This clonotype was counted only a few times. The chain recombines TRBV5-1 with TRBJ1-2; D call uncertain. V lost 0 bases, J lost 6 bases, and 6 bases lay in between. This CDR3 is 12 amino acids long. The germline V gene has CDR1 SGHRS and CDR2 YFSETQ. The CDR3 DNA reads as TGCGCCAGCAGCTTGGGTTTGGATGGCTACACCTTC. This translates into CASSLGLDGYTF.

At least ten counts were recorded for this clonotype. The rearrangement joins TRBV9 to TRBJ2-2; D not resolved. Trimming pared 4 bases from V and 6 bases from J, leaving 13 bases between. Germline values: CDR1 SGDLS, CDR2 YYNGEE. This CDR3 region has 14 residues. The CDR3 sequence is CASSPVSFAGELFF. The CDR3 bases are TGTGCCAGCAGCCCCGTATCGTTTGCCGGGGAGCTGTTTTTT.

This clonotype was counted between two and nine times. The genes are TRBV7-2 and TRBJ2-2; weak D call: TRBD2 (6 bases). The germline CDR1 and CDR2 sequences are SGHTA and FQGNSA. V dropped 5 bases and J dropped 1 base, with 11 bases sitting between them. The CDR3 runs 15 residues. The CDR3 here is CASSTGGENTGELFF. The CDR3 DNA is TGTGCCAGCAGCACCGGAGGGGAGAACACCGGGGAGCTGTTTTTT.

This chain links TRBV12-3 or TRBV12-4 with TRBJ1-1; weak D call: TRBD1 (5 bases). Deletions cut 7 bases from V and 4 bases from J, with 13 bases between. The length of the CDR3 is 13 residues. CDR3 nucleotide sequence: TGTGCCAGCAACGATCAGGGACGCACTGAAGCTTTCTTT. It yields the protein CASNDQGRTEAFF.

This clonotype has a count of ten or more. The chain uses TRBV18 and TRBJ2-3; D may be TRBD2 (5 bases). The V and J ends lost 11 bases and 2 bases respectively, with 17 bases between them. The CDR3 has 14 residues. Germline CDR1 KGHSH, CDR2 LQKENI. DNA for the CDR3: TGTGCCGGGCGTGAGGGCCTCAACACAGATACGCAGTATTTT. Translating gives CAGREGLNTDTQYF.

The CDR3 DNA reads TGTGCCAGCAGTCTGAGGGGCGCTCCAGAGGGCTCCTACAATGAGCAGTTCTTC. It is translated as CASSLRGAPEGSYNEQFF. The gene calls are TRBV6-5 and TRBJ2-1; D is tentatively TRBD1 or TRBD2 (5 bases each). The CDR3 has 18 residues. Germline CDR1 MNHEY, CDR2 SVGAGI. V was cut by 5 bases and J by 0 bases, with 20 bases left in between.

This clonotype was seen more than once but under ten times. This chain uses TRBV12-3 or TRBV12-4 with TRBJ1-6; 7 bases are shared with TRBD1. The trim removed 3 bases at V and 7 bases at J, leaving 6 bases unmatched. This CDR3 is built from 15 residues. The CDR3 sequence: CASSFQGGGNSPLHF. The CDR3 DNA follows: TGTGCCAGCAGTTTTCAGGGAGGGGGCAATTCACCCCTCCACTTT.

In this sample, this clonotype turned up a few times. V gene TRBV7-9 combines with J gene TRBJ2-3; possibly TRBD1 for D (5 bases). The CDR3 is 14 residues long. Germline V lookup: CDR1 SEHNR, CDR2 FQNEAQ (reference sequence). The V and J ends lost 10 bases and 3 bases respectively, with 17 bases between them. CDR3 region: CATSGQGDTDTQYF. The CDR3 nucleotides are TGTGCCACTTCCGGCCAGGGTGATACAGATACGCAGTATTTT.

This clonotype was seen a handful of times. The V and J genes are TRBV24-1 and TRBJ2-6; D remains ambiguous. V was trimmed by 3 bases and J by 0 bases, leaving 14 bases between them. Germline V lookup: CDR1 KGHDR, CDR2 SFDVKD. CDR3 length equals 18 residues. The CDR3 DNA reads as TGTGCCACCAGTGATCCAACGCCAGGTCCCTCTGGGGCCAACGTCCTGACTTTC. Translation gives CATSDPTPGPSGANVLTF.

The chain carries TRBV4-3 and TRBJ1-1; 7 positions agree with TRBD1. CDR1 and CDR2 (germline): LGHNA, YSLEER. The V and J ends lost 2 bases and 8 bases, in that order; junction bases with no gene match: 29. The CDR3 contains 21 residues. For the CDR3, the DNA is TGCGCCAGCAGCCAACAACCAAGGGGGCCAGAAGAGAGGTGGACCCTATCCGAAGCTTTCTTT. This encodes CASSQQPRGPEERWTLSEAFF.

V and J are TRBV6-2 or TRBV6-3 and TRBJ1-5; D is unclear. V was clipped by 2 bases and J by 3 bases, with 8 bases between them. The CDR3 loop spans 14 amino acids. Germline CDR1 and CDR2: MNHEY and SVGEGT. For the CDR3, the DNA is TGTGCCAGCAGTTACGTATCGCACAATCAGCCCCAGCATTTT. It is translated as CASSYVSHNQPQHF.

The V gene is TRBV29-1, the J gene TRBJ2-7; 7 bases line up with TRBD1. Germline CDR1 SQVTM, CDR2 ANQGSEA. The CDR3 sequence is 16 residues long. Trimming took 5 bases from V and 0 from J; bases not matched to a gene: 13. The CDR3 coding sequence is TGCAGCGTTCTGGCCCCTTCGACAGGGCTCTCCTACGAGCAGTACTTC. Encoded protein: CSVLAPSTGLSYEQYF.

This chain connects TRBV21-1 to TRBJ2-3. TRBV21-1 is marked as a pseudogene. The CDR3 is made up of 12 amino acids. In nucleotides, the CDR3 is TGTGCCAGCAGCAAAGCAGGAGATACGCAGTATTTT. Encoded protein: CASSKAGDTQYF.

In this sample, this clonotype turned up a few times. The chain carries TRBV29-1 and TRBJ2-3, with TRBD2 matching over 9 bases. Trimming cost V 5 bases and J 4 bases; bases outside gene matches: 4. Germline CDR1 SQVTM, CDR2 ANQGSEA. The CDR3 is 13 residues long. CDR3 residues: CSVRGLAADTQYF. Written as DNA, the CDR3 is TGCAGCGTTAGGGGACTAGCAGCAGATACGCAGTATTTT.

The genes are TRBV4-3 and TRBJ1-1; 10 nucleotides line up with TRBD1. The V gene end was trimmed by 2 bases and the J gene end by 3 bases; junction bases not matched to a gene: 9. This CDR3 is 17 amino acids long. Germline V gene sequence: CDR1 LGHNA, CDR2 YSLEER. For the CDR3, the DNA is TGCGCCAGCAGCCAAATCTTATCGGACAGGGGGTACACTGAAGCTTTCTTT. Its protein is CASSQILSDRGYTEAFF.

This chain uses TRBV15 with TRBJ2-3, with 8 positions matching TRBD1. V lost 1 base and J lost 1; bases outside the gene matches: 7. Per the germline V gene, CDR1 is LNHNV and CDR2 is YYDKDF (reference sequence). The CDR3 extends over 17 amino acids. The CDR3 spells CATSRVLRGLGTDTQYF. The CDR3 DNA reads as TGTGCCACCAGCAGAGTTCTCAGGGGGCTCGGCACAGATACGCAGTATTTT.

This clonotype was seen a few times. The chain has TRBV5-1 and TRBJ2-2; 8 bases align to TRBD1. Per germline, CDR1 SGHRS and CDR2 YFSETQ. Trimming at V came to 5 bases and at J to 6 bases, leaving 9 bases not matched to a gene. The CDR3 sequence is 15 residues long. The CDR3 DNA is TGCGCCAGCAGTTGGCAGGGGGCACTCGCCGGGGAGCTGTTTTTT. Its protein is CASSWQGALAGELFF.

The genes are TRBV2 and TRBJ2-5; D is perhaps TRBD2 (6 bases). The CDR3 length is 14 residues. Trimming stripped 7 bases from V and 4 bases from J, with 16 bases between. Germline V lookup: CDR1 SNHLY, CDR2 FYNNEI. The CDR3 DNA reads TGTGCCAGCAAGCGATGGGGGGTCCCAGAGACCCAGTACTTC. Residues: CASKRWGVPETQYF.

The chain carries TRBV2 and TRBJ2-3; TRBD2 aligns across 10 bases. This CDR3 has 18 residues. The germline V gene encodes CDR1 SNHLY and CDR2 FYNNEI. V was clipped by 6 bases and J by 2 bases; unmatched bases: 14. CDR3 coding DNA: TGTGCCAGCAGGCAGGCCCTCCTAGCGGGGGCCTACACAGATACGCAGTATTTT. Translating it yields CASRQALLAGAYTDTQYF.

In its sample, this clonotype was seen a few times. The chain couples TRBV5-1 to TRBJ1-1; D not certain. This CDR3 comprises 12 residues. Germline V gene data show CDR1 as SGHRS and CDR2 as YFSETQ. V lost 3 bases to trimming and J lost 7 bases, with 10 bases between them. CDR3 coding DNA: TGCGCCAGCAGCTCTGGAGGGCTTGAAGCTTTCTTT. Protein: CASSSGGLEAFF.

This clonotype was seen ten or more times. The V gene is TRBV25-1, the J gene TRBJ2-7; perhaps TRBD2 as D (5 bases). Trimming pared 3 bases from V and 5 bases from J, leaving 17 bases between. The CDR3 loop spans 15 amino acids. Germline V gene lookup returns CDR1 MGHDK and CDR2 SYGVNS. The CDR3 reads CASSESRRYGDEQYF. CDR3 bases: TGTGCCAGCAGTGAGTCCCGCAGGTACGGGGACGAGCAGTACTTC.

The chain employs TRBV6-5 and TRBJ2-3; 15 bases agree with TRBD2. CDR1 is MNHEY and CDR2 is SVGAGI in the germline V gene. Losses at the gene ends were 3 bases for V and 7 bases for J; bases not matched to a gene: 14. CDR3 length: 19 amino acids. CDR3 in DNA: TGTGCCAGCAGTTATTGGACTAGCGGGAGGGCCCGGGTTGCACATACGCAGTATTTT. Its translation: CASSYWTSGRARVAHTQYF.

The rearrangement uses TRBV4-3 and TRBJ2-5, with a weak D call TRBD2 (5 bases). Germline V gene sequence: CDR1 LGHNA, CDR2 YSLEER. The CDR3 is 13 residues long. Trimming removed 3 bases from V and 4 bases from J, with 9 bases in between. The CDR3 protein is CASSQRAAETQYF. In DNA, the CDR3 is TGCGCCAGCAGCCAGAGGGCTGCAGAGACCCAGTACTTC.